The 29 T cell receptor beta chains below were found in one sample sequenced in a study of blood T cell repertoires in COVID-19. Using immunoSEQ multiplex PCR, the repertoire was profiled, and TCRdb retains in-frame clones only, with some absent. This table holds some 97,000 clones, roughly nine tenths found once. Sequencing used peripheral blood. Receptors originate from a man between 60 and 70 years old with acute or convalescent COVID-19.

This chain connects TRBV4-2 to TRBJ1-1, with D perhaps TRBD1 (6 bases). Germline CDR1 and CDR2: LGHNA and YNFKEQ. Deletions cut 4 bases from V and 0 bases from J, with 21 bases between. The CDR3 runs 18 residues. For the CDR3, the DNA is TGTGCCAGCAGCCCGATGCCCCAGGGGAGTAACATGAACACTGAAGCTTTCTTT. Translating gives CASSPMPQGSNMNTEAFF.

This clone was recorded once. The V call is TRBV19, the J call TRBJ2-5, with D possibly TRBD2 on 6 matching bases. The CDR3 is 13 residues long. CDR1 is LNHDA, CDR2 SQIVND, per germline (reference sequence). V was trimmed by 4 bases and J by 2 bases, leaving 8 bases between them. The CDR3 DNA follows: TGTGCCAGTAGTAGCGGGGTGCAAGAGACCCAGTACTTC. It yields the protein CASSSGVQETQYF.

This rearrangement joins TRBV24-1 to TRBJ2-2; 10 bases match TRBD2. CDR1 KGHDR and CDR2 SFDVKD come from the germline V gene. The CDR3 length is 17 residues. V lost 4 bases, J lost 3 bases, and 7 bases stayed unmatched. Here the CDR3 DNA reads TGTGCCACCAGTGACCCCGTAGCGGGAGGAGACACCGGGGAGCTGTTTTTT. Translated: CATSDPVAGGDTGELFF.

The genes are TRBV30 and TRBJ1-3; perhaps TRBD1 as D (6 bases). The CDR3 runs to 14 residues. Per germline, CDR1 GTSNPN and CDR2 SVGIG (reference sequence). The ends were cut back, 0 bases at V and 4 bases at J, with 10 bases in the middle. CDR3 loop: CAWSVGGTGNTIYF. The CDR3 DNA follows: TGTGCCTGGAGTGTAGGGGGTACCGGAAACACCATATATTTT.

The chain combines TRBV19 with TRBJ2-3; maybe TRBD1 (6 bases). V was pared by 3 bases and J by 4 bases, with 8 bases between. There are 13 residues in the CDR3. Germline assignment: CDR1 LNHDA and CDR2 SQIVND (reference sequence). CDR3: CASSMGHADTQYF. In DNA, the CDR3 is TGTGCCAGTAGTATGGGACACGCAGATACGCAGTATTTT.

The V call is TRBV7-2, the J call TRBJ1-3; D is possibly TRBD1 (6 bases). In germline, CDR1 is SGHTA, CDR2 FQGNSA. V lost 0 bases to trimming and J lost 0 bases, with 18 bases between them. The CDR3 has 19 residues. CDR3 coding DNA: TGTGCCAGCAGCTTAGCGGTTCCCTTGGGGGCCAACTCTGGAAACACCATATATTTT. Translating gives CASSLAVPLGANSGNTIYF.

This chain links TRBV6-6 with TRBJ1-6; D is possibly TRBD1 (6 bases). Trimming shortened V by 5 bases and J by 8 bases, and 16 bases separated the two germline ends. CDR1 is MNHNY and CDR2 is SVGAGI in the germline V gene (reference sequence). There are 15 residues in the CDR3. The DNA for the CDR3 is TGTGCCAGCAGTACCACAGGGATTGGGGATTCACCCCTCCACTTT. Translating gives CASSTTGIGDSPLHF.

This rearrangement joins TRBV9 to TRBJ1-1, with a tentative D call TRBD1 (5 bases). The CDR3 spans 13 residues. CDR1 and CDR2 (germline): SGDLS, YYNGEE. Trimming took off 4 bases at V and 7 bases at J, with 14 bases between the two ends. CDR3 loop: CASSKGGAHEAFF. The CDR3 region has the DNA TGTGCCAGCAGCAAGGGAGGGGCGCATGAAGCTTTCTTT.

This chain connects TRBV7-3 to TRBJ2-2; 10 nucleotides match TRBD2. The CDR3 is made up of 14 amino acids. V was clipped by 6 bases and J by 5 bases; unmatched bases: 3. Looked up from germline, CDR1 is SGHTA and CDR2 is FQGTGA. CDR3 residues: CASRSTSGTGELFF. CDR3 in DNA: TGTGCCAGCAGGTCGACTAGCGGGACCGGGGAGCTGTTTTTT.

J is TRBJ2-5 and V is TRBV21-1; TRBD2, as called in the table, went unchecked against the DNA. TRBV21-1 is listed as a pseudogene. This CDR3 is 17 amino acids long. CDR3 protein: CASSKDDSGKGAETQYF. For the CDR3, the DNA is TGTGCCAGCAGCAAAGATGATAGCGGGAAGGGGGCAGAGACCCAGTACTTC.

Written as DNA, the CDR3 is TGTGCCAGCAGTTGGGGGACAGATAATTCACCCCTCCACTTT. Amino acids: CASSWGTDNSPLHF. The V gene is TRBV2, the J gene TRBJ1-6; 7 bases fit TRBD1. Germline loops: CDR1 SNHLY, CDR2 FYNNEI. The V gene end was trimmed by 5 bases and the J gene end by 5 bases; junction bases not matched to a gene: 3. This CDR3 has 14 amino acids.

The chain carries TRBV9 and TRBJ2-6; D is unclear. The CDR3 sequence is 15 residues long. The germline V gene encodes CDR1 SGDLS and CDR2 YYNGEE. V lost 3 bases, J lost 2 bases, and 9 bases lay in between. In nucleotides, the CDR3 is TGTGCCAGCAGCGGGCTTGGGCCTGGGGCCAACGTCCTGACTTTC. Protein product: CASSGLGPGANVLTF. The complete variable domain, with remaining parts taken from reference TRBV9 and TRBJ2-6, reads DSGVTQTPKHLITATGQRVTLRCSPRSGDLSVYWYQQSLDQGLQFLIQYYNGEERAKGNILERFSAQQFPDLHSELNLSSLELGDSALYFCASSGLGPGANVLTFGAGSRLTVL.

V usage is TRBV3-1 (or the pseudogene TRBV3-2) and J usage is TRBJ2-2, with a possible D match to TRBD2 (6 bases). The length of the CDR3 is 17 residues. Trimming took 2 bases from V and 3 from J, leaving 16 bases between them. Per germline, CDR1 LGHDT and CDR2 YNNKEL (reference sequence). The CDR3 DNA reads as TGTGCCAGCAGCCAATTCGGGAGAGGGGCCGACACCGGGGAGCTGTTTTTT. It translates to CASSQFGRGADTGELFF.

This rearrangement joins TRBV7-9 to TRBJ2-3; 10 nucleotides agree with TRBD2. V dropped 3 bases and J dropped 3; count of bases not matched to a gene: 3. There are 15 residues in the CDR3. The V gene's germline CDR1 is SEHNR and CDR2 FQNEAQ (reference sequence). CDR3 in amino acids: CASSLTSGLTDTQYF. Here the CDR3 DNA reads TGTGCCAGCAGCTTGACTAGCGGGTTAACAGATACGCAGTATTTT. Full variable domain (rest looked up from reference TRBV7-9 and TRBJ2-3): DTGVSQNPRHKITKRGQNVTFRCDPISEHNRLYWYRQTLGQGPEFLTYFQNEAQLEKSRLLSDRFSAERPKGSFSTLEIQRTEQGDSAMYLCASSLTSGLTDTQYFGPGTRLTVL.

J is TRBJ1-3 and V is TRBV4-2; D unclear. The CDR3 length is 15 residues. Germline V gene sequence: CDR1 LGHNA, CDR2 YNFKEQ. The V end lost 1 base, the J end lost 0 bases, and 7 bases lay between the germline ends. The CDR3 sequence is CASSQVSGSGNTIYF. Here the CDR3 DNA reads TGTGCCAGCAGCCAAGTATCGGGCTCTGGAAACACCATATATTTT.

The chain recombines TRBV11-2 with TRBJ2-2, with 11 bases identical to TRBD1. Looked up from germline, CDR1 is SGHAT and CDR2 is FQNNGV. V shed 1 base and J 10 bases; nucleotides not matched to a gene: 5. The CDR3 has 15 amino acids. The CDR3 DNA is TGTGCCAGCAGCTTAGCTGGACAGGGGGCCGCGGAGCTGTTTTTT. Its translation is CASSLAGQGAAELFF.

V gene TRBV2 combines with J gene TRBJ1-1; D possibly corresponds to TRBD1 (5 bases). The ends were cut back, 8 bases at V and 13 bases at J, with 14 bases in the middle. The CDR3 sequence is 10 residues long. CDR1 SNHLY and CDR2 FYNNEI come from the germline V gene. CDR3 coding DNA: TGTGCCAGCGGTGGGCGGGACTTTTTCTTT. This encodes CASGGRDFFF.

V and J are TRBV30 and TRBJ2-1; no reliable D call. The germline V and J ends were trimmed by 3 bases and 6 bases, with 9 bases remaining between them. CDR1 and CDR2 (germline): GTSNPN, SVGIG (reference sequence). The CDR3 runs 12 residues. CDR3 bases: TGTGCCTGGAGGGTCAGTTTCAATGAGCAGTTCTTC. Encoded protein: CAWRVSFNEQFF.

This chain links TRBV5-4 with TRBJ1-5, with 7 bases fitting TRBD1. CDR3 size: 14 residues. The V gene's germline CDR1 is SGHNT and CDR2 YYREEE (reference sequence). J gave up 4 bases and V 0 bases, and 1 base lay outside the gene matches. CDR3 bases: TGTGCCAGCAGCTTGGACAGGGGTAATCAGCCCCAGCATTTT. Encoded protein: CASSLDRGNQPQHF.

This chain uses TRBV7-2 with TRBJ2-7, with 10 bases lining up with TRBD1. The trim removed 6 bases at V and 7 bases at J, leaving 15 bases unmatched. From germline, CDR1 is SGHTA and CDR2 FQGNSA. The CDR3 consists of 16 residues. The CDR3 nucleotides read TGTGCCAGCAGGATTTCCGGGACAGGGGCTCTGGGTGAGCAGTACTTC. Translating gives CASRISGTGALGEQYF.

V is TRBV4-1 and J is TRBJ1-1, with 7 nucleotides matching TRBD1. This CDR3 has 15 residues. The V and J ends lost 0 bases and 11 bases, in that order; junction bases with no gene match: 12. The germline V gene has CDR1 MGHRA and CDR2 YSYEKL. CDR3 sequence: CASSQDTQGVRQAFF. The CDR3 DNA sequence: TGCGCCAGCAGCCAAGACACGCAGGGGGTTCGTCAGGCTTTCTTT.

Only a few counts were recorded for this clone. The gene calls are TRBV14 and TRBJ1-1; TRBD1 matches at 9 bases. CDR1 and CDR2 from the germline V gene are SGHDN and FVKESK. Trimming removed 4 bases from V and 7 bases from J; junction bases left unmatched: 10. This CDR3 is built from 15 residues. The CDR3 bases are TGTGCCAGCAGCCCACGCATGGACAGGGGAAATGAAGCTTTCTTT. Translation: CASSPRMDRGNEAFF.

The chain combines TRBV29-1 with TRBJ1-1; 9 bases align to TRBD1. Germline V CDR1 and CDR2: SQVTM, ANQGSEA. V was clipped by 7 bases and J by 2 bases; unmatched bases: 5. CDR3 size: 13 residues. CDR3 DNA sequence: TGCAGCGCCATGACAGGGGGAAACACTGAAGCTTTCTTT. This sequence encodes CSAMTGGNTEAFF.

This chain joins TRBV20-1 and TRBJ2-7; TRBD2 might be the D (5 bases). From germline, CDR1 is DFQATT and CDR2 SNEGSKA (reference sequence). V shed 5 bases and J shed 5 bases, with 10 bases lying between them. The CDR3 is 11 amino acids. CDR3 protein: CSALDGDEQYF. Written as DNA, the CDR3 is TGCAGTGCTCTTGACGGGGACGAGCAGTACTTC.

This chain joins TRBV28 and TRBJ1-5; TRBD1 matches 7 bases. The germline V gene has CDR1 MDHEN and CDR2 SYDVKM. The V gene end was trimmed by 7 bases and the J gene end by 7 bases; junction bases not matched to a gene: 13. The CDR3 length is 15 residues. The chain's CDR3 is CASTDAGTARQPQHF. The CDR3 bases are TGTGCCAGCACTGACGCCGGGACAGCTCGCCAGCCCCAGCATTTT.

The chain recombines TRBV27 with TRBJ1-1, with D possibly matching TRBD1 (5 bases). CDR3 size: 14 residues. Germline V gene lookup returns CDR1 MNHEY and CDR2 SMNVEV (reference sequence). V gave up 5 bases and J gave up 3 bases, with 13 bases separating them. Here the CDR3 reads CASSPGGSYTEAFF. DNA of the CDR3: TGTGCCAGCAGTCCCGGGGGTTCCTACACTGAAGCTTTCTTT.

The rearrangement joins TRBV27 to TRBJ2-5, with TRBD2 matching over 7 bases. CDR3 length: 14 residues. V lost 6 bases and J lost 5; bases outside the gene matches: 9. Germline lookup yields CDR1 MNHEY and CDR2 SMNVEV (reference sequence). The CDR3 bases are TGTGCCAGCAGCCTAAGCGGGGCCCAGGAGACCCAGTACTTC. This encodes CASSLSGAQETQYF.

The chain joins TRBV24-1 to TRBJ2-3, with D uncertain. Trimming pared 0 bases from V and 6 bases from J, leaving 15 bases between. Germline CDR1 and CDR2: KGHDR and SFDVKD. This CDR3 is built from 16 residues. The DNA of the CDR3 is TGTGCCACCAGTGATTTGGGCGGAGACCTCCTGGATACGCAGTATTTT. It translates to CATSDLGGDLLDTQYF.

The chain employs TRBV15 and TRBJ1-2; TRBD1 agrees at 7 bases. This CDR3 is 15 amino acids long. Germline trimming cut 0 bases from V and 4 bases from J; bases unmatched to any gene: 5. Germline-derived CDR1 and CDR2 are LNHNV and YYDKDF (reference sequence). Here the CDR3 reads CATSRDAGGFYGYTF. Here the CDR3 DNA reads TGTGCCACCAGCAGAGATGCAGGGGGATTCTATGGCTACACCTTC.